Following are 21 T cell receptor beta chains from one sample sequenced in a study of T cell repertoires in cytomegalovirus infection. Each CDR3 protein is one row after TCRdb ran MiXCR on the reads. The table lists some 500,000 distinct CDR3 sequences, around 35% of them singletons. Their antigens are not known. The sample was cultured PBMCs, taken from culture after CMV antigen stimulation. Every receptor here comes from a human donor in good health (CMV status not recorded). Some clones in this sample may be carry-over from other donors' samples.

The chain combines TRBV4-3 with TRBJ2-5; D is ambiguous. CDR3 length: 14 residues. Germline lookup yields CDR1 LGHNA and CDR2 YSLEER. V shed 1 base and J shed 5 bases, with 11 bases lying between them. The CDR3 nucleotides read TGCGCCAGCAGCCAAGGGGTAGCTCGGGAGACCCAGTACTTC. Its protein is CASSQGVARETQYF.

This clonotype was observed at least ten times. This sequence joins TRBV19 and TRBJ2-7; 7 bases line up with TRBD1. The CDR3 spans 14 residues. The V and J ends lost 1 base and 2 bases, in that order; junction bases with no gene match: 2. Germline V gene lookup returns CDR1 LNHDA and CDR2 SQIVND (reference sequence). The CDR3, as DNA: TGTGCCAGTAGTATAGGTCAGGGGGCCTACGAGCAGTACTTC. Translation: CASSIGQGAYEQYF.

This sequence joins TRBV6-5 and TRBJ2-1; D may correspond to TRBD1 or TRBD2 (5 bases each). CDR3 length: 15 residues. V lost 5 bases, J lost 10 bases, and 21 bases lay in between. Per germline, CDR1 MNHEY and CDR2 SVGAGI. CDR3 bases: TGTGCCAGCAGTGCTCTCGACGGGGCGACCTACGAGCAGTTCTTC. This gives the protein CASSALDGATYEQFF.

The J gene is TRBJ1-2, the V gene TRBV20-1; 9 nucleotides align to TRBD1. V shed 2 bases, J shed 3 bases, and the junction held 10 bases outside the gene matches. The CDR3 spans 16 residues. Looked up from germline, CDR1 is DFQATT and CDR2 is SNEGSKA (reference sequence). CDR3 nucleotide sequence: TGCAGTGCTAGAAGCCGGGACAGGGAACTTTACTATGGCTACACCTTC. Translation gives CSARSRDRELYYGYTF.

This clonotype occurred a few times. The rearrangement joins TRBV12-3 or TRBV12-4 to TRBJ1-1; no definite D call. The CDR3 sequence is 13 residues long. The V end was cut by 5 bases, the J end by 6 bases, with 13 bases between. The CDR3 loop is CASSPKHSAEAFF. The CDR3 nucleotides read TGTGCCAGCAGTCCCAAGCATAGCGCTGAAGCTTTCTTT.

V is TRBV4-3 and J is TRBJ1-1, with D possibly matching TRBD1 (5 bases). The germline V and J ends were trimmed by 0 bases and 1 base, with 9 bases remaining between them. This CDR3 contains 15 residues. Germline CDR1 is LGHNA and CDR2 is YSLEER. CDR3 sequence (DNA): TGCGCCAGCAGCCAAGATGGACAACGGAACACTGAAGCTTTCTTT. Residues: CASSQDGQRNTEAFF.

This clonotype was counted between two and nine times. The CDR3 is CASSISRNTEAFF. The CDR3, as DNA: TGTGCCAGCAGTATCAGTAGGAACACTGAAGCTTTCTTT. This chain joins TRBV12-3 or TRBV12-4 and TRBJ1-1; D unclear. CDR3 length equals 13 residues. Between the trimmed V and J ends, which lost 5 bases and 1 base, there was a span of 8 bases.

This clonotype appeared a few times. CDR3 bases: TGTGCCAGTAGTATGCCCCGGTCCGGGACCCTCAGCTCCTACAATGAGCAGTTCTTC. Protein sequence: CASSMPRSGTLSSYNEQFF. The rearrangement joins TRBV19 to TRBJ2-1, with D perhaps assigned TRBD1 or TRBD2 (5 bases each). CDR3 length equals 19 residues. V lost 3 bases and J lost 0, with 21 bases in between. CDR1 and CDR2 from the germline V gene are LNHDA and SQIVND (reference sequence).

The V and J genes are TRBV4-1 and TRBJ2-7, with D uncertain. The V gene lost 0 bases and the J gene lost 4 bases, with 16 bases spanning the gap. This CDR3 is built from 16 residues. Germline CDR1 reads MGHRA; CDR2 reads YSYEKL. CDR3 in DNA: TGCGCCAGCAGCCAAGAATCCGACCCCGGTGCATACGAGCAGTACGTC. Translated, it gives CASSQESDPGAYEQYV.

This clonotype was counted only a few times. The V call is TRBV28, the J call TRBJ2-7; TRBD1 matches 7 bases. The CDR3 extends over 16 amino acids. Germline CDR1 MDHEN, CDR2 SYDVKM. With 6 bases clipped from V and 2 bases from J, the junction kept 13 bases outside the gene matches. The CDR3 region has the DNA TGTGCCAGCAGCTCCCAGGGGCAGGGGGTCGCCTACGAGCAGTACTTC. Its protein product is CASSSQGQGVAYEQYF.

The rearrangement uses TRBV5-1 and TRBJ2-3; TRBD1 aligns across 9 bases. With V trimmed by 4 bases and J by 3 bases, 9 bases remained unmatched. This CDR3 contains 16 residues. Germline V gene sequence: CDR1 SGHRS, CDR2 YFSETQ. The CDR3, as DNA: TGCGCCAGCAGCCTTTACACAGGGGGCGGGACAGATACGCAGTATTTT. Translating it yields CASSLYTGGGTDTQYF.

The rearrangement joins TRBV27 to TRBJ2-7; D call uncertain. Germline V CDR1 and CDR2: MNHEY, SMNVEV (reference sequence). The CDR3 has 14 residues. Trimming stripped 5 bases from V and 3 bases from J, with 14 bases between. The CDR3 spells CASSPTPSYYEQYF. The DNA for the CDR3 is TGTGCCAGCAGTCCTACCCCCTCCTACTACGAGCAGTACTTC.

This clonotype was observed a few times. The chain uses TRBV6-2 or TRBV6-3 and TRBJ1-1, with 11 bases that match TRBD1. This CDR3 has 14 residues. Germline V gives CDR1 MNHEY, CDR2 SVGEGT. With V trimmed by 6 bases and J by 6 bases, 6 bases remained unmatched. In DNA form, the CDR3 reads TGTGCCAGCAGGAACGGACAGGGGGCGGCTGAAGCTTTCTTT. It specifies CASRNGQGAAEAFF.

This clonotype was detected many times. At one end, the junction sequence differs from germline, possibly due to a read error. The CDR3 DNA reads as TGCGCCAGCAGCTTGCAGGGCGGGGGCACTGAAGCTTTCTTT. Its translation: CASSLQGGGTEAFF. The chain uses TRBV7-2 and TRBJ1-1, with D perhaps matching TRBD1 (5 bases). This CDR3 has 14 residues. CDR1 and CDR2 from the germline V gene are SGHTA and FQGNSA.

V is TRBV7-2 and J is TRBJ2-7; 9 positions agree with TRBD1. The germline V gene has CDR1 SGHTA and CDR2 FQGNSA. The CDR3 is 15 amino acids. The junction had 5 bases not matched to a gene; V was cut back by 5 bases and J by 0 bases. CDR3: CASSLRQGVSYEQYF. The CDR3 DNA sequence: TGTGCCAGCAGCCTAAGACAGGGGGTCTCCTACGAGCAGTACTTC.

This chain uses TRBV25-1 with TRBJ2-3; D is perhaps TRBD1 or TRBD2 (5 bases each). Between the trimmed V and J ends, which lost 5 bases and 0 bases, there was a span of 12 bases. The CDR3 runs 15 residues. Germline loops: CDR1 MGHDK, CDR2 SYGVNS. CDR3 sequence reads: CASSPGAASTDTQYF. CDR3 nucleotide sequence: TGTGCCAGCAGTCCCGGGGCCGCTAGCACAGATACGCAGTATTTT.

This clonotype was detected a few times. This chain's CDR3 is CASSRIAGQETQYF. CDR3 in DNA: TGTGCCAGCAGCCGGATAGCGGGGCAAGAGACCCAGTACTTC. The chain joins TRBV11-2 to TRBJ2-5; 8 bases are shared with TRBD2. From germline, CDR1 is SGHAT and CDR2 FQNNGV. V was clipped by 5 bases and J by 2 bases; unmatched bases: 4. The CDR3 has 14 amino acids.

This clonotype was detected only a few times. The chain has TRBV6-4 and TRBJ2-1; D unclear. Germline CDR1 is MRHNA and CDR2 is SNTAGT. The CDR3 is made up of 14 amino acids. Between the trimmed V and J ends, which lost 4 bases and 8 bases, there was a span of 15 bases. This CDR3 is CASSVVAQSDEQFF. The CDR3, as DNA: TGTGCCAGCAGTGTCGTAGCCCAGTCGGATGAGCAGTTCTTC.

The chain has TRBV30 and TRBJ1-3; D not certain. This CDR3 is built from 12 residues. Germline CDR1 and CDR2: GTSNPN and SVGIG (reference sequence). Deletions cut 5 bases from V and 2 bases from J, with 7 bases between. As DNA, the CDR3 is TGTGCCTGGCGACACACTGGAAACACCATATATTTT. It specifies CAWRHTGNTIYF.

The rearrangement joins TRBV4-3 to TRBJ2-1; 9 bases match TRBD2. This CDR3 is 19 amino acids long. With V trimmed by 0 bases and J by 7 bases, 16 bases remained unmatched. The V gene's germline CDR1 is LGHNA and CDR2 YSLEER. In DNA, the CDR3 is TGCGCCAGCAGCCAAGAATGGTTAGGAGCGGGAGGATTACTAAATGAGCAGTTCTTC. Translating it yields CASSQEWLGAGGLLNEQFF.

The V call is TRBV28, the J call TRBJ2-1; 11 positions match TRBD2. CDR3 length: 15 amino acids. J gave up 7 bases and V 5 bases, and 7 bases lay outside the gene matches. CDR1 MDHEN and CDR2 SYDVKM come from the germline V gene. CDR3 protein: CASSPTSGGNNEQFF. In nucleotides, the CDR3 is TGTGCCAGCAGTCCTACTAGCGGGGGTAATAATGAGCAGTTCTTC.